The entry below describes one TCR beta chain. What antigen it recognizes has not been identified. Base qualities were left out, and no much larger clone turns up one base away. The data belong to a study of spatial heterogeneity in lung cancer (dated by TCRdb to about 2019). The study in broad terms: The donors were fewer than 90 patients from the lung TRACERx cohort who had early-stage, untreated non-small cell lung cancer. Nonsynonymous mutation counts, determined by whole-exome sequencing of tumor tissue, were related to TCR repertoire features. In the raw uncorrected reads, each unique combination of TCR and UMI appeared more than ten times on average. Follow-up PBMC samples were sequenced whenever available, with the median time to follow-up being approximately two years after resection. More beta-chain than alpha-chain transcripts were consistently detected, likely reflecting higher beta-chain transcript abundance. In non-small cell lung cancer, the study quantitatively compared TCR alpha and beta repertoires across several tumor regions, matched nontumor lung, and blood. At surgery, hundreds of tumor regions, 61 to 65 matched nontumor lung samples and a few dozen PBMC samples were TCR-sequenced for both alpha and beta chains.

Libraries came from 5' RACE. The reads were generated on a NextSeq 500. To allow correction of PCR and sequencing errors, the TCR library protocol tagged every TCR cDNA molecule with a unique molecular identifier. On the authors' methods: TCR identification, UMI-based error correction and CDR3 extraction were performed with Decombinator tools. TCRs above a frequency of 2 per 1,000, corresponding to the top 1% of the tumor frequency distribution, were defined as expanded. Renyi diversity was calculated using the R vegan package after each repertoire was subsampled 100 times to 5,000 TCRs. CDR3 similarity networks were constructed using string-kernel similarity of amino acid triplets, with links drawn between CDR3s whose pairwise similarity was above 0.82. TCRdb reanalyzed the raw reads on its own, using fastp at Q25 for trimming and MiXCR for clone calling, and kept in-frame beta chains. A single entry per CDR3 protein holds the most common genes and DNA from its merged rows. The authors' filters were not applied to this entry. This sample holds about 43,000 distinct CDR3 sequences; roughly 20% were observed only once. In total, the top ten clones hold less than 9% of the sample.

Between the V and J ends, shortened by 0 bases and 4 bases respectively, the junction contains 7 bases. CDR1 and CDR2 are read off the germline V gene (reference sequence) as SGHKS and YYEKEE. The CDR3 has 14 amino acids, counting the end cysteine and phenylalanine. Only the CDR3 portion is preserved as DNA: 42 bases, with reading frame beginning at the first base. The paper as a whole reports these results and caveats: Confirming at a functional level the hypothesis that regional TCRs recognize regional mutations was considered to require additional single-cell paired TCR alpha and beta sequencing. Ubiquitous expanded tumor TCRs showed up in blood more often at tumor resection than at routine follow-up. Only approximately 15 patients were included in the comparisons of baseline and follow-up blood repertoires.

Taken with the paper, the label for time point translates to: blood at routine non-recurrence follow-up after resection. Whole RNA extracted from tumor and nontumor lung tissue, or from cryopreserved PBMC samples, was used for TCR sequencing without cell sorting. Patients were selected for TCR sequencing only if sufficient RNA was available from at least two tumor regions. This chain is built from TRBV5-5 and TRBJ2-2, and perhaps TRBD2 as D gene, on 6 matching bases. This TCR was recovered from a female donor with early-stage non-small cell lung cancer. The sample in question was PBMCs, obtained at follow-up. The DNA sequence is TGTGCCAGCAGCTTGGGGGAGGCCACCGGGGAGCTGTTTTTT. Its protein reads: CASSLGEATGELFF.